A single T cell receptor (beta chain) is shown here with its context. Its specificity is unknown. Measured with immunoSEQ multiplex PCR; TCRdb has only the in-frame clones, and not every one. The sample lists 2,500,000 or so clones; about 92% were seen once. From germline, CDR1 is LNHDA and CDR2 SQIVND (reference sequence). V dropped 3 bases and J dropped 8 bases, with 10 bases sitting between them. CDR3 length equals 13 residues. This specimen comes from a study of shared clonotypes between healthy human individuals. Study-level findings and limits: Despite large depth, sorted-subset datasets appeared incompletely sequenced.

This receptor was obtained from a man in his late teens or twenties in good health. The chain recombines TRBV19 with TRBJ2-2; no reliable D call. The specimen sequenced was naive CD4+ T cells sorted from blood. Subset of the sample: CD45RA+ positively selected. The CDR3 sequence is CASSISGKGELFF. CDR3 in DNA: TGTGCCAGTAGTATCAGTGGGAAAGGGGAGCTGTTTTTT.